Listed below are T cell receptor beta chains from one sample, sequenced in a study of cytomegalovirus exposure and HLA in healthy donors. Sequenced by immunoSEQ multiplex PCR; TCRdb stores in-frame clones only, minus some. The table has some 120,000 clones, around nine tenths seen once; the top ten hold less than 1.5%. Specimen: PBMCs. The receptor set was obtained from a young man in good health and CMV-seronegative. The CDR3 runs from the conserved cysteine through the conserved F or W. Part of the rows lack a size; the others show once, few, many or a class for expanded clones.

v_gene	j_gene	abundance	CDR3aa
TRBV7-9	TRBJ2-2	-	CASSLLTGLSGELFF
TRBV27	TRBJ1-5	-	CASSFETSVSNQPQHF
TRBV11-3	TRBJ2-1	-	CASSLRTSGNDEQFF
TRBV6-5	TRBJ1-1	-	CASRTGTGVNTEAFF
TRBV11-3	TRBJ2-1	-	CASSSQGEQFF
TRBV7-2	TRBJ2-1	-	CASSFRRGSYNEQFF
TRBV19	TRBJ2-3	once	CASSIFGVAGGQSSDTQYF
TRBV27	TRBJ2-7	-	CASSFQLRVGAPYEQYF
TRBV5-4	TRBJ2-2	once	CASSLELTNTGELFF
TRBV7-9	TRBJ1-1	few	CASRLEEQTEAFF
TRBV9	TRBJ2-3	-	CASSVGTSTDTQYF
TRBV29-1	TRBJ1-2	-	CSVADTNYGYTF
TRBV5-1	TRBJ2-7	-	CASSPGLAGGPSEQYF
TRBV6-5	TRBJ2-2	-	CASSYNTGTNTGELFF
TRBV15	TRBJ1-2	-	CATSRAATGGYGYTF
TRBV11-3	TRBJ2-7	-	CASSLGTGDSYEQYF
TRBV27	TRBJ2-7	once	CASSSPLASDEQYF
TRBV5-1	TRBJ2-2	-	CASSSQGSGELFF
TRBV5-1	TRBJ2-1	-	CASSPRLAGVTYNEQFF
TRBV5-5	TRBJ2-2	-	CASSSTGTGVVPGELFF
TRBV30	TRBJ1-2	-	CAWSASGPYGYTF
TRBV2	TRBJ2-1	-	CASSDYRLADNEQFF
TRBV4-2	TRBJ1-5	once	CASSGKTGYSNQPQHF
TRBV30	TRBJ1-1	-	CAWTSDRENTEAFF
TRBV30	TRBJ1-5	-	CAWSGSSVVQPQHF
TRBV15	TRBJ2-4	-	CATSSVDRAKNIQYF
TRBV4-1	TRBJ2-5	-	CASSQAGLVKETQYF
TRBV19	TRBJ1-2	-	CASSMGTFYGYTF
TRBV6-5	TRBJ1-2	-	CASSQYREGGYTF
TRBV7-7	TRBJ1-1	-	CASSLYRDTEAFF
TRBV5-1	TRBJ1-4	-	CASSPGTGGYATNEKLFF
TRBV9	TRBJ1-5	-	CASSVRDSPEAQHF